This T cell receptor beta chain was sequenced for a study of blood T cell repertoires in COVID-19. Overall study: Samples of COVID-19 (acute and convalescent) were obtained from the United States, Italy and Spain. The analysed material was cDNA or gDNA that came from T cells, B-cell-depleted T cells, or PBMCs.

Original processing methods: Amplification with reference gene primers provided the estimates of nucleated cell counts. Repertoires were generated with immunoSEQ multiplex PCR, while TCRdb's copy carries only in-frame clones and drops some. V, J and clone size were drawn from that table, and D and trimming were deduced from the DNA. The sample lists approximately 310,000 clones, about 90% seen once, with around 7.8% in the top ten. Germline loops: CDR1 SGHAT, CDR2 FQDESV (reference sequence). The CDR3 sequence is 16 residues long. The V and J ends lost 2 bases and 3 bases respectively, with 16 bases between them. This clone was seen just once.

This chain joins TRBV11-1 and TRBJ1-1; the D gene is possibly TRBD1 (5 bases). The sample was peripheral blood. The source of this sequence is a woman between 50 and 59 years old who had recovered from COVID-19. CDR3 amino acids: CASSLPSGHRDTEAFF. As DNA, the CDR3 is TGTGCCAGCAGCTTACCGTCCGGACATCGAGACACTGAAGCTTTCTTT.